This T cell receptor beta chain derives from a study of PD-1 blockade in classical Hodgkin lymphoma. The CDR3 consists of 13 residues. The germline V gene has CDR1 LNHDA and CDR2 SQIVND (reference sequence). J was trimmed by 8 bases and V by 3 bases; bases with no gene match: 2. Time point of the sample: cycle 4 day 1 (C4D1), after 6 weeks of nivolumab. Exposure to brentuximab vedotin varied, and each patient had relapsed following autologous stem cell transplantation. Thawed PBMCs yielded CD4+ T cells through magnetic negative selection. Only in-frame clones appear in the TCRdb table, and some are missing; sequencing was by immunoSEQ multiplex PCR. Among about 17,000 clones listed, 65% to 80% were seen once.

This sequence was found in a human donor with classical Hodgkin lymphoma. Sequenced material: CD4+ T cells from blood, taken before the fourth cycle of nivolumab. The V gene is TRBV19, the J gene TRBJ2-1; TRBD2 aligns across 9 bases. The CDR3 protein is CASSMRGGDEQFF. CDR3 nucleotides: TGTGCCAGTAGTATGCGGGGGGGTGATGAGCAGTTCTTC.